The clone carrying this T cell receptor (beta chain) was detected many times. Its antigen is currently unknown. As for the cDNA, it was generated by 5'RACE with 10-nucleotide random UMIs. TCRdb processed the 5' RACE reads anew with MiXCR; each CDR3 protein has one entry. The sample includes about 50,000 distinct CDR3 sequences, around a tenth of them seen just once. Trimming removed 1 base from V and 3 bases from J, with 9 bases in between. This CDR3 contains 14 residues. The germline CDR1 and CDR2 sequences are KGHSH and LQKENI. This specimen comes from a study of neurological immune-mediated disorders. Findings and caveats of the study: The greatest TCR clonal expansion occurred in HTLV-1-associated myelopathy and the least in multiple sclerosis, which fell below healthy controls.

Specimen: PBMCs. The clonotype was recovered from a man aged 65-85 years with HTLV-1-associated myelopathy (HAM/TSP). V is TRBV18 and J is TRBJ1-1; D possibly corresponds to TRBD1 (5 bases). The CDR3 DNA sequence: TGTGCCAGCTCACCACAGCGGGGACACACTGAAGCTTTCTTT. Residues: CASSPQRGHTEAFF. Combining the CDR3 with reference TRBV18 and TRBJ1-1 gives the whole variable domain NAGVMQNPRHLVRRRGQEARLRCSPMKGHSHVYWYRQLPEEGLKFMVYLQKENIIDESGMPKERFSAEFPKEGPSILRIQQVVRGDSAAYFCASSPQRGHTEAFFGQGTRLTVV.